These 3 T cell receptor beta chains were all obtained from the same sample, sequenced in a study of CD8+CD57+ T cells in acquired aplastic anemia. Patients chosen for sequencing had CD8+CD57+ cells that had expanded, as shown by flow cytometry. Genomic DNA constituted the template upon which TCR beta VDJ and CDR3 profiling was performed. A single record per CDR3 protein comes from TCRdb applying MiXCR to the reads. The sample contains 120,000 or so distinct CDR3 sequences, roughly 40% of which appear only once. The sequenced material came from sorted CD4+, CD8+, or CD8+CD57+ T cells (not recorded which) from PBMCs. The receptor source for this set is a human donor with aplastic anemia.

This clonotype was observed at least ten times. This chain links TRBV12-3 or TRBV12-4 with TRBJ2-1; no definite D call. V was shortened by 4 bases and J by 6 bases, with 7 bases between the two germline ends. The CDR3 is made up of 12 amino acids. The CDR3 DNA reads TGTGCCAGCAGTTACAGAAGCAATGAGCAGTTCTTC. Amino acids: CASSYRSNEQFF.

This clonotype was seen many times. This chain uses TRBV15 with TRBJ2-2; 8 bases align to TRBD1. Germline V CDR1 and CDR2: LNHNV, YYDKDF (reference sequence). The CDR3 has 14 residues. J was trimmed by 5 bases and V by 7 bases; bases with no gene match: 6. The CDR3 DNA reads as TGTGCCACCACAGGGGGCCCCAAGACCGGGGAGCTGTTTTTT. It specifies CATTGGPKTGELFF.

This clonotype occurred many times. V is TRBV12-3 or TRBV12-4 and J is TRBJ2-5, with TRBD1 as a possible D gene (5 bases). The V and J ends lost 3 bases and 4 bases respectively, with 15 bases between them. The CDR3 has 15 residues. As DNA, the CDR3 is TGTGCCAGCAGTTTCACAGGATCTGCGAGAGAGACCCAGTACTTC. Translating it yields CASSFTGSARETQYF.